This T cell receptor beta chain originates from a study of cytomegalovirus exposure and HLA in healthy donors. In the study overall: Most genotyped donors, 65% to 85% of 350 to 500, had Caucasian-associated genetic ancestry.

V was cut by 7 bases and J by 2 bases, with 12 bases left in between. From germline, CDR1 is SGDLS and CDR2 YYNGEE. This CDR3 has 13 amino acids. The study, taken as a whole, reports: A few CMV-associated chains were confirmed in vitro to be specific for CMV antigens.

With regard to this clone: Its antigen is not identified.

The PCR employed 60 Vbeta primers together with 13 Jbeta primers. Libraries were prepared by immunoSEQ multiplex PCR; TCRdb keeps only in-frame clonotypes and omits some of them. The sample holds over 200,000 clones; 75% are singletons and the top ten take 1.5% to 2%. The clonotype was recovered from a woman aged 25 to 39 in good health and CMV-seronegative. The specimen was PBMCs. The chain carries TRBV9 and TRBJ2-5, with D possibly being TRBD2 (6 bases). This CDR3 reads CASCTGVQETQYF. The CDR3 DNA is TGTGCCAGCTGTACGGGGGTACAAGAGACCCAGTACTTC.